This T cell receptor (beta chain) was captured in a study of cytomegalovirus exposure and HLA in healthy donors. PCR primers comprised 60 Vbeta and 13 Jbeta primers. The repertoire was sequenced with immunoSEQ multiplex PCR; TCRdb's copy has only in-frame clones and lacks some. Among some 80,000 clones listed, around 76% were seen once. The TCR originated in a man between 35 and 55 years old in good health and CMV-seronegative. Sequencing was done on a sample of PBMCs.

DNA for the CDR3: TGTGCCAGCACCTCCCTCGGGGTAGGGCAAGAGACCCAGTACTTC. Translation gives CASTSLGVGQETQYF. J is TRBJ2-5 and V is TRBV5-6; possible D gene TRBD2, 5 bases. The CDR3 loop spans 15 amino acids. With 6 bases removed from V and 2 bases from J, the gap between germline ends came to 17 bases. The germline V gene has CDR1 SGHDT and CDR2 YYEEEE.